The 27 T cell receptor beta chains below were found in one sample sequenced in a study of OX40 agonist ivuxolimab in advanced cancers. Sequencing was performed with immunoSEQ multiplex PCR; in TCRdb, only in-frame clones are kept and a portion is missing. This table holds 85,000 to 100,000 clones, roughly 84% found once. This material consisted of CD4+ or CD8+ T cells sorted from blood, taken in a trial of the OX40 agonist ivuxolimab. The receptors derive from an adult with an advanced solid tumor such as melanoma, head and neck, liver or kidney cancer.

The chain's CDR3 is CASSLGGQSSYEQYF. CDR3 in DNA: TGTGCCAGCAGCTTGGGGGGCCAAAGCTCCTACGAGCAGTACTTC. V and J are TRBV7-9 and TRBJ2-7; D may correspond to TRBD1 or TRBD2 (6 bases each). Trimming pared 3 bases from V and 0 bases from J, leaving 12 bases between. Looked up from germline, CDR1 is SEHNR and CDR2 is FQNEAQ (reference sequence). The CDR3 is 15 amino acids.

This chain joins TRBV11-2 and TRBJ2-5, with a tentative D call TRBD1 (5 bases). CDR1 is SGHAT, CDR2 FQNNGV, per germline. The CDR3 loop spans 14 amino acids. Trimming removed 2 bases at V and 2 bases at J, with 9 bases between. In nucleotides, the CDR3 is TGTGCCAGCAGCTTAACGGACACTCAAGAGACCCAGTACTTC. Its protein product is CASSLTDTQETQYF.

This chain joins TRBV2 and TRBJ2-7, with D perhaps being TRBD1 or TRBD2 (5 bases each). Trimming stripped 8 bases from V and 0 bases from J, with 14 bases between. CDR3 length: 14 amino acids. Germline loops: CDR1 SNHLY, CDR2 FYNNEI. DNA for the CDR3: TGTGCCAGCGACCGACAGCGGAGCTCCTACGAGCAGTACTTC. Translated, it gives CASDRQRSSYEQYF.

The rearrangement joins TRBV11-3 to TRBJ2-1, with D perhaps given as TRBD1 or TRBD2 (6 bases each). Trimming took 11 bases from V and 0 from J, leaving 14 bases between them. The CDR3 runs to 14 residues. From germline, CDR1 is SGHNT and CDR2 YENEEA. The CDR3 nucleotides read TGTGCCTCTGGGGGGCGGGCCTCCTACAATGAGCAGTTCTTC. Its protein is CASGGRASYNEQFF.

This clone was counted once. The V and J genes are TRBV11-3 and TRBJ2-5; 11 bases line up with TRBD2. The V gene's germline CDR1 is SGHNT and CDR2 YENEEA. V gave up 7 bases and J gave up 5 bases; unmatched junction bases: 9. This CDR3 contains 15 residues. DNA for the CDR3: TGTGCCAGCACCGTAGCGGGAGGGCCGCTGGAGACCCAGTACTTC. It specifies CASTVAGGPLETQYF.

Details on this clone: The junction shows a germline mismatch at one end, possibly a read error. The chain is built from TRBV11-2 and TRBJ2-2, with 7 nucleotides matching TRBD1. Per germline, CDR1 SGHAT and CDR2 FQNNGV. This CDR3 region has 16 residues. CDR3 DNA sequence: TGTGCCAGCAGCTTAGGAGGTGCAGGGGGTCACCGGGGAGCTGTTTTT. Amino acid sequence: CASSLGGAGGHRGAVF.

The chain links TRBV15 to TRBJ2-1; 11 nucleotides agree with TRBD2. CDR3 length equals 16 residues. Germline V gene lookup returns CDR1 LNHNV and CDR2 YYDKDF (reference sequence). J lost 7 bases, V lost 0 bases, and 5 bases had no gene match. The CDR3 region has the DNA TGTGCCACCAGCAGAGATCTAGCGGGAGGTAAGAATGAGCAGTTCTTC. This translates into CATSRDLAGGKNEQFF. The variable domain in full, with the rest retrieved from reference TRBV15 and TRBJ2-1, is DAMVIQNPRYQVTQFGKPVTLSCSQTLNHNVMYWYQQKSSQAPKLLFHYYDKDFNNEADTPDNFQSRRPNTSFCFLDIRSPGLGDTAMYLCATSRDLAGGKNEQFFGPGTRLTVL.

V usage is TRBV6-5 and J usage is TRBJ2-7; TRBD2 matches 10 bases. Trimming cost V 6 bases and J 2 bases; bases outside gene matches: 7. CDR3 length equals 15 residues. The V gene's germline CDR1 is MNHEY and CDR2 SVGAGI. In DNA, the CDR3 is TGTGCCAGCAGCCTACTAGCGGGAAGCCCCTACGAGCAGTACTTC. Residues: CASSLLAGSPYEQYF.

This clone was seen once. The gene calls are TRBV25-1 and TRBJ1-4; TRBD1 matches 7 bases. The CDR3 extends over 16 amino acids. V trimming: 3 bases; J trimming: 5 bases; junction bases outside the gene matches: 9. Germline V gene sequence: CDR1 MGHDK, CDR2 SYGVNS. The CDR3 nucleotides are TGTGCCAGCAGTGACCCCAGGAGGGGGCAGAATGAAAAACTGTTTTTT. This encodes CASSDPRRGQNEKLFF. The whole variable domain, remainder taken from reference TRBV25-1 and TRBJ1-4, is EADIYQTPRYLVIGTGKKITLECSQTMGHDKMYWYQQDPGMELHLIHYSYGVNSTEKGDLSSESTVSRIRTEHFPLTLESARPSHTSQYLCASSDPRRGQNEKLFFGSGTQLSVL.

V usage is TRBV9 and J usage is TRBJ2-1; TRBD2 matches 7 bases. This CDR3 region has 13 residues. Trimming at V came to 4 bases and at J to 6 bases, leaving 4 bases not matched to a gene. Germline CDR1 reads SGDLS; CDR2 reads YYNGEE. The CDR3 here is CASSTGEGNEQFF. CDR3 nucleotides: TGTGCCAGCAGCACGGGGGAGGGCAATGAGCAGTTCTTC.

This clone was seen more than once but under ten times. The chain has TRBV6-6 and TRBJ1-6, with unresolved D. CDR3 length: 16 amino acids. The germline V gene encodes CDR1 MNHNY and CDR2 SVGAGI (reference sequence). Trimming stripped 7 bases from V and 5 bases from J, with 18 bases between. This CDR3 reads CASTTADTPNNSPLHF. DNA for the CDR3: TGTGCCAGCACCACGGCGGATACCCCAAATAATTCACCCCTCCACTTT.

This chain uses TRBV5-5 with TRBJ2-5; TRBD1 matches 7 bases. The trim removed 4 bases at V and 5 bases at J, leaving 8 bases unmatched. The germline V gene has CDR1 SGHKS and CDR2 YYEKEE (reference sequence). The CDR3 consists of 14 residues. The CDR3 DNA follows: TGTGCCAGCAGCCCCGGGACAGCCCGGGAGACCCAGTACTTC. It codes for CASSPGTARETQYF.

The chain has TRBV5-1 and TRBJ2-7; either TRBD1 or TRBD2 may supply D (5 bases each). CDR1 is SGHRS, CDR2 YFSETQ, per germline. The length of the CDR3 is 13 residues. The germline V and J ends were trimmed by 5 bases and 2 bases, with 11 bases remaining between them. The CDR3 loop reads CASRRDVTYEQYF. Written as DNA, the CDR3 is TGCGCCAGCAGACGGGACGTGACCTACGAGCAGTACTTC.

The chain couples TRBV11-2 to TRBJ2-5; D is perhaps TRBD1 or TRBD2 (5 bases each). The CDR3 runs 12 residues. V lost 1 base and J lost 11, with 11 bases in between. Germline-derived CDR1 and CDR2 are SGHAT and FQNNGV. The CDR3 loop reads CASSLVGAEQYF. CDR3 coding DNA: TGTGCCAGCAGCTTAGTCGGGGCAGAGCAGTACTTC.

This clone was picked up one time. This sequence joins TRBV14 and TRBJ2-5; 11 bases fit TRBD2. The CDR3 spans 17 residues. Germline V CDR1 and CDR2: SGHDN, FVKESK. The J segment lost 5 bases and the V segment lost 2 bases, leaving 10 bases of the junction unmatched. This CDR3 reads CASSQLGTSGGGETQYF. DNA of the CDR3: TGTGCCAGCAGCCAACTGGGGACTAGCGGAGGTGGGGAGACCCAGTACTTC.

V and J are TRBV2 and TRBJ2-1; D gene uncertain. The CDR3 sequence is 12 residues long. Trimming took off 6 bases at V and 8 bases at J, with 11 bases between the two ends. Germline CDR1 is SNHLY and CDR2 is FYNNEI. The CDR3 bases are TGTGCCAGCAGAAAAAGGTTGGATGAGCAGTTCTTC. It translates to CASRKRLDEQFF.

This sequence joins TRBV18 and TRBJ1-1, with 7 nucleotides matching TRBD1. The ends lost 0 bases at V and 2 bases at J; junction bases unmatched: 3. Germline V gene data show CDR1 as KGHSH and CDR2 as LQKENI. This CDR3 contains 15 residues. The CDR3 DNA reads TGTGCCAGCTCACCACCCGGGACAGTTAACACTGAAGCTTTCTTT. Residues: CASSPPGTVNTEAFF.

The chain has TRBV9 and TRBJ2-7; weak D call: TRBD2 (6 bases). V was clipped by 4 bases and J by 3 bases, with 14 bases between them. The CDR3 is made up of 14 amino acids. Germline V gene data show CDR1 as SGDLS and CDR2 as YYNGEE. The CDR3 region is CASSPRIAVYEQYF. The CDR3 coding sequence is TGTGCCAGCAGCCCCCGCATAGCGGTCTACGAGCAGTACTTC.

V gene TRBV19 combines with J gene TRBJ2-7; D not certain. Germline assignment: CDR1 LNHDA and CDR2 SQIVND (reference sequence). This CDR3 is built from 13 residues. Trimming took 6 bases from V and 3 from J, leaving 12 bases between them. Written as DNA, the CDR3 is TGTGCCAGTAGCCGAGGTCCCTACTACGAGCAGTACTTC. It is translated as CASSRGPYYEQYF.

The chain employs TRBV5-6 and TRBJ2-7; 9 nucleotides align to TRBD2. The CDR3 covers 15 residues. Germline CDR1 and CDR2: SGHDT and YYEEEE. After removal of 3 bases from V and 5 bases from J, the junction contained 9 bases not matched to a gene. For the CDR3, the DNA is TGTGCCAGCAGCTCTAGGCTAGCGGGACCTCACGAGCAGTACTTC. This sequence encodes CASSSRLAGPHEQYF.

The rearrangement links TRBV28 to TRBJ2-1; 9 positions agree with TRBD2. The CDR3 covers 16 residues. The junction had 11 bases not matched to a gene; V was cut back by 4 bases and J by 7 bases. Germline V gene sequence: CDR1 MDHEN, CDR2 SYDVKM. Written as DNA, the CDR3 is TGTGCCAGCAGTTCCCCGGCTAGCGGGGAAGGGAATGAGCAGTTCTTC. Amino acid sequence: CASSSPASGEGNEQFF.

This chain links TRBV11-2 with TRBJ1-2, with a weak D call TRBD1 (5 bases). Trimming removed 4 bases from V and 4 bases from J, with 16 bases in between. Germline CDR1 and CDR2: SGHAT and FQNNGV. There are 15 residues in the CDR3. CDR3 nucleotide sequence: TGTGCCAGCAGCTCCCTCTGGAGAGGGACCTATGGCTACACCTTC. It encodes CASSSLWRGTYGYTF.

This clone was seen a few times. The chain is built from TRBV4-2 and TRBJ1-2; possible D gene TRBD1, 5 bases. Germline CDR1 is LGHNA and CDR2 is YNFKEQ. This CDR3 region has 14 residues. V was clipped by 0 bases and J by 8 bases, with 13 bases between them. As DNA, the CDR3 is TGTGCCAGCAGCCAAGATGTCGGGGGTTACGGCTACACCTTC. Residues: CASSQDVGGYGYTF.

The chain recombines TRBV5-6 with TRBJ2-7, with TRBD1 identical over 7 bases. J was trimmed by 2 bases and V by 5 bases; bases with no gene match: 7. The CDR3 consists of 14 residues. Germline V gene sequence: CDR1 SGHDT, CDR2 YYEEEE. CDR3 protein: CASRSTGQTYEQYF. Written as DNA, the CDR3 is TGTGCCAGCAGATCGACGGGACAGACCTACGAGCAGTACTTC.

The chain is built from TRBV30 and TRBJ2-5, with 10 bases identical to TRBD2. The CDR3 covers 15 residues. CDR1 and CDR2 (germline): GTSNPN, SVGIG (reference sequence). Trimming at V came to 2 bases and at J to 4 bases, leaving 7 bases not matched to a gene. Here the CDR3 DNA reads TGTGCCTGGAGTTCGAGCGGGAGGGCCGTAGAGACCCAGTACTTC. Amino acids: CAWSSSGRAVETQYF.

The chain recombines TRBV25-1 with TRBJ2-5; weak D call: TRBD1 (6 bases). The CDR3 length is 11 residues. The V end was cut by 8 bases, the J end by 2 bases, with 6 bases between. Germline V lookup: CDR1 MGHDK, CDR2 SYGVNS. CDR3 amino acids: CASGQQETQYF. The DNA of the CDR3 is TGTGCCAGCGGACAGCAAGAGACCCAGTACTTC.

CDR3 loop: CASSQPRLAPQTPRTDTQYF. Here the CDR3 DNA reads TGCGCCAGCAGCCAACCCAGACTAGCGCCCCAAACCCCTCGCACAGATACGCAGTATTTT. The chain is built from TRBV4-1 and TRBJ2-3; 8 positions match TRBD2. The CDR3 has 20 amino acids. J lost 1 base, V lost 2 bases, and 17 bases had no gene match. Germline lookup yields CDR1 MGHRA and CDR2 YSYEKL.